Listed here is a single T cell receptor (beta chain). Antigen specificity is unknown. The germline V gene encodes CDR1 SGHNT and CDR2 YYREEE (reference sequence). V dropped 4 bases and J dropped 3 bases, with 13 bases sitting between them. CDR3 length: 14 residues. This sample is drawn from a study of T cell responses to AZD1222 COVID-19 vaccine. The repertoire was sequenced with immunoSEQ multiplex PCR; TCRdb's copy has only in-frame clones and lacks some. The profile shows approximately 74,000 clones, roughly 90% of them singletons. Study observations and caveats: Only 6 or 7 people who got AZD1222 tested seropositive at baseline. Along spike, vaccine-associated CD4 TCRs were found throughout, with dominance at 160-218 and 743-854.

The J gene is TRBJ1-1, the V gene TRBV5-4, with D unclear. This sequence was found in an adult in good health. The sample in question was peripheral blood, obtained on day 0 of AZD1222 vaccination. The CDR3 bases are TGTGCCAGCAGCACCACCGGAGGGTACACTGAAGCTTTCTTT. Translating gives CASSTTGGYTEAFF.